This is a list of T cell receptor beta chains from one sample in a study of early T cells in non-severe SARS-CoV-2 infection. TCRdb redid the calling of the 5' RACE reads with MiXCR, one entry per CDR3 protein. Of fewer than 80,000 distinct CDR3 sequences in the sample, 7% to 10% are singletons; the top ten hold roughly 12%. This specimen was whole blood, taken at baseline. The receptors shown here come from an adult who was a healthcare worker with PCR-confirmed SARS-CoV-2 infection or an uninfected control (not recorded which). Each CDR3 is given with its conserved first and last residue. The D gene is left open where the match is weak. Clone size is given for some rows only: seen once, a few or many times, or a class if the clone is expanded.

V gene	clone size	D gene	J gene	CDR3 DNA	CDR3 protein
TRBV12-3/TRBV12-4	many	.	TRBJ1-1	TGTGCCAGCAGTTCTACAGGGAATCCTGAAGCTTTCTTT	CASSSTGNPEAFF
TRBV6-5	few	.	TRBJ2-1	TGTGCCAGCAGATCACCGGGACTCTACAATGAGCAGTTCTTC	CASRSPGLYNEQFF
TRBV5-1	.	TRBD2	TRBJ2-5	TGCGCCAGCAGCCCACGGACTAGTTGGGGGGAGACCCAGTACTTC	CASSPRTSWGETQYF
TRBV2	many	TRBD1	TRBJ2-7	TGTGCCAGCAGTGAAGTGGGTATAGGGGGCAGCTCCTACGAGCAGTACTTC	CASSEVGIGGSSYEQYF
TRBV20-1	few	TRBD2	TRBJ2-7	TGCAGTGCTAGAGGTAGCGGGTCCTCCTACGAGCAGTACTTC	CSARGSGSSYEQYF
TRBV18	many	TRBD2	TRBJ2-1	TGTGCCAGCTCACCGGGACTAGCGGGAGGCTCCTACAATGAGCAGTTCTTC	CASSPGLAGGSYNEQFF
TRBV5-1	many	TRBD1	TRBJ2-5	TGCGCCAGCAGCGAAGGACAGGGGCGTCCTCTTCAAGAGACCCAGTACTTC	CASSEGQGRPLQETQYF
TRBV19	many	TRBD2	TRBJ2-7	TGTGCCAGTATGCGGACTGGGACTAGCGGGAGCCGATACTTC	CASMRTGTSGSRYF
TRBV18	many	TRBD2	TRBJ2-1	TGTGCCAGCTCACCACTAGACTTAGCGGGAGCCAATGAGCAGTTCTTC	CASSPLDLAGANEQFF
TRBV12-3/TRBV12-4	few	.	TRBJ1-2	TGTGCCAGCAGAACAACTGGGGGGCGATACTATGGCTACACCTTC	CASRTTGGRYYGYTF
TRBV6-2/TRBV6-3	.	TRBD2	TRBJ2-1	TGTGCCAGCAGTCCTAGCGGGAGTCGGTTCTTC	CASSPSGSRFF
TRBV7-2	few	.	TRBJ2-1	TGTGCCAGCAGCTTCCGAGTAGACAATGAGCAGTTCTTC	CASSFRVDNEQFF
TRBV7-2	few	.	TRBJ1-1	TGTGCCAGCAGCCTCCTGGGCGGCACTGAAGCTTTCTTT	CASSLLGGTEAFF
TRBV2	.	.	TRBJ2-5	TGTGCCAGCAGTGGCCAGGGGCGGCAAGAGACCCAGTACTTC	CASSGQGRQETQYF
TRBV10-2	many	.	TRBJ2-5	TGCGCCAGCAGTGAGTCCCCTTGGGAGACCCAGTACTTC	CASSESPWETQYF
TRBV11-2	many	TRBD2	TRBJ2-7	TGTGCCAGCAGCTTAGATCGGACTAGCGGGAGGGATGCGGCGCAGTACTTC	CASSLDRTSGRDAAQYF
TRBV6-2/TRBV6-3	.	.	TRBJ1-5	TGTGCCAGCAGTGCAGCCCTCGCAGATCAGCCCCAGCATTTT	CASSAALADQPQHF
TRBV18	many	.	TRBJ1-5	TGTGCCACCTCGGTGGTCGGACCCGGAGGGTACAATCAGCCCCAGCATTTT	CATSVVGPGGYNQPQHF
TRBV12-3/TRBV12-4	many	TRBD1	TRBJ2-2	TGTGCCAGCAGTTTAGCTCCAGGGGGCCGGGGCACCGGGGAGCTGTTTTTT	CASSLAPGGRGTGELFF
TRBV12-3/TRBV12-4	.	.	TRBJ2-5	TGTGCCAGCAGCCTCGGGCAGGGAGGGACCCAGTACTTC	CASSLGQGGTQYF
TRBV7-8	few	.	TRBJ2-5	TGTGCCAGCAGCTTTGTCCCTGGGAGGCGGGAGACCCAGTACTTC	CASSFVPGRRETQYF
TRBV7-2	few	TRBD2	TRBJ2-7	TGTGCCAGCAGCCCGACTAGCCCCGTTACCTACGAGCAGTACTTC	CASSPTSPVTYEQYF
TRBV7-9	few	.	TRBJ2-5	TGTGCCAGCAGCCTACCGTGGGGCCAAGAGACCCAGTACTTC	CASSLPWGQETQYF
TRBV29-1	.	.	TRBJ2-5	TGCAGCGTAGAGGGTTCAGGGAAGAGGGGCGAGACCCAGTACTTC	CSVEGSGKRGETQYF
TRBV7-9	few	.	TRBJ2-1	TGTGCCAGCAGCTTGACGGGGATTATGCGCAATGAGCAGTTCTTC	CASSLTGIMRNEQFF
TRBV30	.	.	TRBJ2-4	TGTGCCTGTTCGGGGCCCGGAGGCATTCAGTACTTC	CACSGPGGIQYF
TRBV7-9	few	.	TRBJ2-5	TGTGCCAGCAGCGTTGGGTACAGGCGGTACCAAGAGACCCAGTACTTC	CASSVGYRRYQETQYF
TRBV18	.	TRBD1	TRBJ2-7	TGTGCCAGCTCACCCCGGATAGGGGACACAGGGGGAGGATACGAGCAGTACTTC	CASSPRIGDTGGGYEQYF
TRBV3-1	many	TRBD2	TRBJ2-4	TGTGCCAGCAGGCTAGCGGGAGGGCAGGAAAACATTCAGTACTTC	CASRLAGGQENIQYF
TRBV5-1	many	.	TRBJ2-3	TGCGCCAGCAGCACAGGGGGGGCCAGCACAGATACGCAGTATTTT	CASSTGGASTDTQYF
TRBV11-2	.	.	TRBJ2-1	TGTGCCAGCAGCTTAGAATCCCGGGCGTTTTACAATGAGCAGTTCTTC	CASSLESRAFYNEQFF
TRBV12-3/TRBV12-4	.	TRBD2	TRBJ2-3	TGTGCCAGCACCGTAGCGGGCCTCACAGATACGCAGTATTTT	CASTVAGLTDTQYF
TRBV7-2	few	.	TRBJ2-1	TGTGCCAGCAGCTCCCTGAGCGGAGCCGAGCAGTTCTTC	CASSSLSGAEQFF
TRBV12-3/TRBV12-4	.	TRBD1	TRBJ1-5	TGTGCCAGCAGCATGGACAGGAGCAATCAGCCCCAGCATTTT	CASSMDRSNQPQHF
TRBV13	many	.	TRBJ2-7	TGTGCCAGCAGCTCAGGGGACGAGCAGTACTTC	CASSSGDEQYF
TRBV20-1	many	TRBD2	TRBJ2-3	TGCAGTGCTAGAGATCAACTAGCGGGACGTACAGATACGCAGTATTTT	CSARDQLAGRTDTQYF
TRBV15	many	.	TRBJ1-2	TGTGCCACCAGCAGAGGAAGAGCGGGATCCAACTATGGCTACACCTTC	CATSRGRAGSNYGYTF
TRBV4-3	.	.	TRBJ2-1	TGCGCCAGCAGCCAAGATCTGATAGCCAATGAGCAGTTCTTC	CASSQDLIANEQFF
TRBV15	few	.	TRBJ2-7	TGTGCCACCAGCAGAGATTCCGAGGGTCTTATCCCCTACGAGCAGTACTTC	CATSRDSEGLIPYEQYF
TRBV4-1	few	.	TRBJ2-5	TGCGCCAGCAGCCAAGAAGGTGCGGGCGTAGAGACCCAGTACTTC	CASSQEGAGVETQYF
TRBV10-3	few	.	TRBJ2-3	TGTGCCATCAGTGAGTTAAGGACAGCCCGCACAGATACGCAGTATTTT	CAISELRTARTDTQYF
TRBV5-4	many	TRBD1	TRBJ1-2	TGTGCCAGCAGCTTCCGAGGAGGGGGCCACTATGGCTACACCTTC	CASSFRGGGHYGYTF
TRBV30	few	.	TRBJ2-4	TGTGCCTGGAGTCCCCCACCCTGGAGAGCGCTAGCCAAAAACATTCAGTACTTC	CAWSPPPWRALAKNIQYF
TRBV20-1	.	TRBD1	TRBJ2-1	TGCAGTGCTGCCCGGGACAGGGGCCCCAATGAGCAGTTCTTC	CSAARDRGPNEQFF
TRBV5-1	.	.	TRBJ2-5	TGCGCCAGCAGCTTCGACGAGACCCAGTACTTC	CASSFDETQYF
TRBV30	few	TRBD1	TRBJ2-7	TGTGCCTGGGGGGACAGTAACTCCTACGAGCAGTACTTC	CAWGDSNSYEQYF
TRBV12-3/TRBV12-4	.	.	TRBJ1-1	TGTGCCTCTGGACAGTTTAACACTGAAGCTTTCTTT	CASGQFNTEAFF
TRBV20-1	.	.	TRBJ2-1	TGCAGCTGGGCAGCGGACTACAATGAGCAGTTCTTC	CSWAADYNEQFF
TRBV20-1	many	TRBD2	TRBJ2-7	TGCAGTGCAAGTTTAGCGGGGCTTTATTCCGAGCAGTACTTC	CSASLAGLYSEQYF
TRBV18	few	.	TRBJ2-3	TGTGCCAGCTCACCCTTGGGGGGAGACACAGATACGCAGTATTTT	CASSPLGGDTDTQYF
TRBV13	.	TRBD2	TRBJ2-1	TGTGCCAGCAGCTTAGCCCCGGGACTAGCGGGACTCAATGAGCAGTTCTTC	CASSLAPGLAGLNEQFF
TRBV10-3	few	.	TRBJ1-3	TGTGCCACCTCAGGCTACGACACCATATATTTT	CATSGYDTIYF
TRBV7-2	many	TRBD2	TRBJ2-7	TGTGCCAGCAGCTTAGTTCCAGCGGGAGAAGGGTACGAGCAGTACTTC	CASSLVPAGEGYEQYF
TRBV18	.	.	TRBJ2-1	TGTGCCAGCTCACCAGGCCTACTGATTGGAAATGAGCAGTTCTTC	CASSPGLLIGNEQFF
TRBV7-8	.	.	TRBJ1-1	TGTGCCAGCAGCTTTGGTGAAGAAAGGCGCGACTGGAACACTGAAGCTTTCTTT	CASSFGEERRDWNTEAFF